This TCR beta chain appears in the sequencing data of a study of shared clonotypes between healthy human individuals. Naive CD8 cells lacked CD45RO and underwent positive selection for CCR7, leaving out terminally differentiated effector memory CD45RA+ cells. The CDR3 sequence is 13 residues long. The ends lost 6 bases at V and 6 bases at J; junction bases unmatched: 5. Germline CDR1 SQVTM, CDR2 ANQGSEA. Profiled with immunoSEQ multiplex PCR; TCRdb holds only in-frame clones, not every one. The sample has about 2,200,000 clones, about 92% seen once. This chain connects TRBV29-1 to TRBJ2-7; 13 nucleotides agree with TRBD2. Sequenced: naive CD8+ T cells from PBMCs. The clonotype comes from a man aged 18-30 years in good health. Some clones in this sample may be carry-over from other donors' samples. For the CDR3, the DNA is TGCAGCGTCCGGACTAGCGGGAGATCCGAGCAGTACTTC. This translates into CSVRTSGRSEQYF.